Listed below are T cell receptor beta chains from one sample, sequenced in a study of blood T cells in healthy people across ages. TCRdb reprocessed the 5' RACE reads with MiXCR, giving one entry per CDR3 protein. This sample carries around 1,900,000 distinct CDR3 sequences, roughly two fifths of them seen once, and the ten largest clones take about 21%. Input material: blood. These receptors originate from a human donor in good health. Each CDR3 is given with its conserved first and last residue. D genes are given only for firm matches. A clone size is listed for some rows: how often the clone was seen (once, few, many), or a class if it is expanded.

V: TRBV21-1; D: .; J: TRBJ2-1; size: .; CDR3: CASSKVGTLNNEQFF; DNA: TGTGCCAGCAGCAAAGTGGGGACTTTAAACAATGAGCAGTTCTTC
V: TRBV2; D: TRBD2; J: TRBJ2-5; size: few; CDR3: CASSPLSGTSQTQYF; DNA: TGTGCCAGCAGTCCTCTTAGCGGGACCTCACAGACCCAGTACTTC
V: TRBV18; D: TRBD2; J: TRBJ2-1; size: few; CDR3: CASSPREGLPYNEQFF; DNA: TGTGCCAGCTCACCAAGGGAGGGCTTGCCCTACAATGAGCAGTTCTTC
V: TRBV7-2; D: TRBD2; J: TRBJ2-7; size: many; CDR3: CASSLAHAGGIYEQYF; DNA: TGTGCCAGCAGCTTAGCGCATGCGGGGGGAATTTACGAGCAGTACTTC
V: TRBV7-8; D: .; J: TRBJ2-1; size: .; CDR3: CASSLMAGANNEQFF; DNA: TGTGCCAGCAGCTTGATGGCCGGGGCCAACAATGAGCAGTTCTTC
V: TRBV4-3; D: TRBD1; J: TRBJ1-2; size: .; CDR3: CASSQGWTGGGYTF; DNA: TGCGCCAGCAGCCAAGGTTGGACAGGGGGAGGCTACACCTTC
V: TRBV6-2/TRBV6-3; D: TRBD1; J: TRBJ2-6; size: few; CDR3: CAGGQGAPGANVLTF; DNA: TGTGCCGGAGGACAGGGGGCGCCCGGGGCCAACGTCCTGACTTTC
V: TRBV18; D: .; J: TRBJ2-7; size: few; CDR3: CASSPPLGAFQQYF; DNA: TGTGCCAGCTCACCACCGTTGGGGGCGTTCCAGCAGTACTTC
V: TRBV20-1; D: TRBD1; J: TRBJ2-7; size: .; CDR3: CSARGQGAGSYEQYF; DNA: TGCAGTGCTAGGGGACAGGGGGCCGGCTCCTACGAGCAGTACTTC
V: TRBV11-3; D: .; J: TRBJ2-5; size: .; CDR3: CASSWELEVFPETQYF; DNA: TGTGCCAGCAGCTGGGAGTTAGAGGTATTTCCTGAGACCCAGTACTTC
V: TRBV7-9; D: .; J: TRBJ2-1; size: .; CDR3: CASSPGEGTAEQFF; DNA: TGTGCCAGCAGCCCTGGCGAGGGGACCGCTGAACAGTTCTTC
V: TRBV20-1; D: TRBD2; J: TRBJ2-1; size: .; CDR3: CSAGTSGGAYNEQFF; DNA: TGCAGTGCTGGGACTAGCGGGGGGGCGTACAATGAGCAGTTCTTC
V: TRBV7-9; D: .; J: TRBJ2-1; size: .; CDR3: CASDKPTSYNEQFF; DNA: TGTGCCAGCGATAAGCCTACATCCTACAATGAGCAGTTCTTC
V: TRBV3-1; D: TRBD1; J: TRBJ1-5; size: .; CDR3: CASSPGPGGHQPQHF; DNA: TGTGCCAGCAGCCCCGGCCCAGGGGGCCATCAGCCCCAGCATTTT
V: TRBV20-1; D: .; J: TRBJ2-1; size: .; CDR3: CSARDVGEFANEQFF; DNA: TGCAGTGCTAGAGACGTGGGGGAATTTGCGAATGAGCAGTTCTTC
V: TRBV20-1; D: .; J: TRBJ2-5; size: few; CDR3: CSASRAYQETQYF; DNA: TGCAGTGCTAGTAGGGCGTACCAAGAGACCCAGTACTTC
V: TRBV6-5; D: .; J: TRBJ2-7; size: few; CDR3: CASSFRAKTFDLLYEQYF; DNA: TGTGCCAGCAGTTTCCGGGCCAAGACATTCGATCTTCTCTACGAGCAGTACTTC
V: TRBV20-1; D: TRBD1; J: TRBJ2-4; size: .; CDR3: CSASAIGQGAKNIQYF; DNA: TGCAGTGCTAGTGCTATCGGACAGGGGGCCAAAAACATTCAGTACTTC
V: TRBV20-1; D: TRBD2; J: TRBJ2-1; size: .; CDR3: CSAPGAGGLSYNEQFF; DNA: TGCAGTGCCCCAGGGGCGGGGGGGCTTTCCTACAATGAGCAGTTCTTC
V: TRBV12-3/TRBV12-4; D: .; J: TRBJ2-1; size: .; CDR3: CASSTIMGNEQFF; DNA: TGTGCCAGCAGCACTATTATGGGGAATGAGCAGTTCTTC
V: TRBV21-1; D: .; J: TRBJ2-4; size: .; CDR3: CASSKELGVLAKNIQYF; DNA: TGTGCCAGCAGCAAAGAGTTGGGGGTTTTGGCCAAAAACATTCAGTACTTC
V: TRBV10-3; D: .; J: TRBJ2-1; size: .; CDR3: CAISESMAGALDTQFF; DNA: TGTGCCATCAGTGAGTCGATGGCGGGGGCTTTGGATACCCAGTTCTTC
V: TRBV5-5; D: .; J: TRBJ2-2; size: few; CDR3: CASSWDGWTGELFF; DNA: TGTGCCAGCAGCTGGGACGGTTGGACCGGGGAGCTGTTTTTT
V: TRBV20-1; D: TRBD2; J: TRBJ2-3; size: .; CDR3: CSIYGGGPTDTQYF; DNA: TGCAGCATCTATGGCGGGGGGCCCACAGATACGCAGTATTTT
V: TRBV10-3; D: .; J: TRBJ2-3; size: few; CDR3: CAISGPGQTSTDTQYF; DNA: TGTGCCATCAGTGGCCCGGGACAAACTAGCACAGATACGCAGTATTTT
V: TRBV5-1; D: .; J: TRBJ2-1; size: few; CDR3: CASSLGVDDNEQFF; DNA: TGCGCCAGCAGCTTGGGCGTGGATGACAATGAGCAGTTCTTC
V: TRBV4-2; D: TRBD2; J: TRBJ2-1; size: few; CDR3: CASSPGLAGATSSYNEQFF; DNA: TGTGCCAGCAGCCCAGGACTAGCGGGGGCCACTAGCTCCTACAATGAGCAGTTCTTC
V: TRBV7-2; D: .; J: TRBJ2-1; size: few; CDR3: CASSPFAGAYNEQFF; DNA: TGTGCCAGCAGCCCCTTCGCAGGGGCCTACAATGAGCAGTTCTTC
V: TRBV2; D: .; J: TRBJ1-1; size: .; CDR3: CASDNRVGVTEAFF; DNA: TGTGCCAGCGACAACAGGGTAGGAGTCACTGAAGCTTTCTTT
V: TRBV6-6; D: .; J: TRBJ1-1; size: few; CDR3: CASTYRQAPEAFF; DNA: TGTGCCAGCACATATCGACAGGCTCCTGAAGCTTTCTTT
V: TRBV29-1; D: .; J: TRBJ2-7; size: .; CDR3: CSGSRGIRYEQYF; DNA: TGCAGCGGAAGCAGGGGAATAAGATACGAGCAGTACTTC
V: TRBV12-3/TRBV12-4; D: TRBD1; J: TRBJ1-6; size: .; CDR3: CASSLVGQGASPLHF; DNA: TGTGCCAGCAGTTTAGTGGGACAGGGGGCATCACCCCTCCACTTT
V: TRBV15; D: .; J: TRBJ1-2; size: few; CDR3: CATSRDRGKTNYGYTF; DNA: TGTGCCACCAGCAGAGATAGAGGGAAAACTAACTATGGCTACACCTTC
V: TRBV5-1; D: .; J: TRBJ2-5; size: many; CDR3: CASSLALGETQYF; DNA: TGCGCCAGCAGCTTGGCCCTCGGGGAGACCCAGTACTTC
V: TRBV9; D: .; J: TRBJ2-3; size: .; CDR3: CASSVAGDADTQYF; DNA: TGTGCCAGCAGCGTAGCCGGGGATGCGGATACGCAGTATTTT
V: TRBV6-5; D: .; J: TRBJ1-1; size: few; CDR3: CASSYSREEAFF; DNA: TGTGCCAGCAGTTACTCGAGGGAGGAAGCTTTCTTT
V: TRBV12-3/TRBV12-4; D: .; J: TRBJ1-1; size: .; CDR3: CASRIFRDSEGEAFF; DNA: TGTGCCAGCAGAATATTCCGGGACTCCGAGGGTGAAGCTTTCTTT
V: TRBV4-3; D: .; J: TRBJ1-2; size: .; CDR3: CASSQEPYNYGYTF; DNA: TGCGCCAGCAGCCAAGAACCATACAACTATGGCTACACCTTC
V: TRBV10-3; D: .; J: TRBJ2-3; size: .; CDR3: CAISDGHRGGTDTQYF; DNA: TGTGCCATCAGTGACGGGCACAGGGGGGGGACAGATACGCAGTATTTT
V: TRBV24-1; D: TRBD1; J: TRBJ1-2; size: few; CDR3: CATSDAGQGDGYTF; DNA: TGTGCCACCAGTGATGCTGGACAGGGTGATGGCTACACCTTC
V: TRBV7-9; D: .; J: TRBJ2-4; size: few; CDR3: CASSSASLAKNIQYF; DNA: TGTGCCAGCAGCTCCGCTAGCTTAGCCAAAAACATTCAGTACTTC
V: TRBV6-2/TRBV6-3; D: .; J: TRBJ1-6; size: once; CDR3: CASSRQAIGSPLHF; DNA: TGTGCCAGCAGCAGACAGGCAATAGGTTCACCCCTCCACTTT
V: TRBV7-2; D: .; J: TRBJ2-7; size: .; CDR3: CASSLITGELAYEQYF; DNA: TGTGCCAGCAGCTTAATTACGGGGGAACTTGCCTACGAGCAGTACTTC
V: TRBV12-5; D: .; J: TRBJ1-1; size: .; CDR3: CASGRRANTEAFF; DNA: TGTGCTAGTGGACGCAGGGCTAACACTGAAGCTTTCTTT
V: TRBV2; D: TRBD2; J: TRBJ2-1; size: .; CDR3: CASMGGKDYNEQFF; DNA: TGTGCCAGCATGGGGGGGAAAGACTACAATGAGCAGTTCTTC
V: TRBV20-1; D: .; J: TRBJ2-1; size: few; CDR3: CSATRQWEGGEQFF; DNA: TGCAGTGCTACCAGACAGTGGGAAGGGGGTGAGCAGTTCTTC
V: TRBV28; D: TRBD1; J: TRBJ2-3; size: .; CDR3: CASSTWTGGSTDTQYF; DNA: TGTGCCAGCAGTACTTGGACAGGGGGTAGCACAGATACGCAGTATTTT
V: TRBV15; D: TRBD1; J: TRBJ2-5; size: .; CDR3: CATSRGGTVQETQYF; DNA: TGTGCCACCAGCAGAGGGGGGACAGTCCAAGAGACCCAGTACTTC
V: TRBV27; D: TRBD1; J: TRBJ1-1; size: .; CDR3: CASSFGTGVTEAFF; DNA: TGTGCCAGCAGTTTTGGGACAGGGGTCACTGAAGCTTTCTTT